This note documents a single T cell receptor beta chain sequence. A few counts support this clone. This clone's antigen is unknown. Base qualities are not provided; no much larger clone lies one nucleotide away. From the cysteine up to the phenylalanine, the CDR3 has a length of 13 residues. Only CDR3 DNA is held: 39 bases, read in frame from base 1. Germline trimming: 10 bases from V, 7 bases from J; junction bases outside gene matches: 4. From a lookup of the germline V gene (reference sequence), CDR1 and CDR2 are MNHEY and SMNVEV. This record comes from a study of blood T cell repertoires in COVID-19 (dated by TCRdb to 2020 to 2021). Concerning the study at large: Samples from collaborators originated in the United States, Italy and Spain and spanned both the acute and convalescent phases of COVID-19. Sample metadata almost always included a de-identified subject ID, COVID-19 status, age in years and sex. The repertoires were released in a freely available public database meant as a resource for research on the immune response to SARS-CoV-2. The samples were drawn from the first 160 participants of the ongoing ImmuneRACE study and from over a thousand subjects provided by 6 global collaborators. The material from the prospective study consisted of cDNA or gDNA derived from T cells, B-cell-depleted T cells, or PBMCs. Where available, HLA class I and class II types were taken from metadata supplied by the sample provider and were not determined by assay-based typing. Subjects who had been exposed to COVID-19, were actively infected with it, or had recovered from it provided the deeply sampled blood TCRbeta repertoires that made up the dataset. The paper as a whole reports these results and caveats: How much clinical and demographic metadata was included differed by source and by participant, and the metadata was provided uncurated.

Participants in the prospective study were enrolled through a virtual design, were aged 18 to 89 years, and lived in roughly 24 United States geographic areas. In the prospective study, participants were assigned to cohorts based on the clinical history participants reported in a screening survey and a study questionnaire. Mobile phlebotomists in the prospective study collected whole blood, serum and a nasopharyngeal or oropharyngeal swab from every participant. Participants in the prospective study had the option to provide additional blood draws and questionnaires over an approximately 2-month period. Prospective study blood samples were shipped either frozen or at room temperature before DNA extraction. The immunoSEQ Assay, a bias-controlled multiplex PCR, was used to amplify TCRbeta CDR3 regions from genomic DNA. From the authors' description of their analysis: Nucleated cell counts per sample were estimated from amplification of reference gene primers within the assay. Sequence reads were collapsed and filtered to measure the absolute abundance of every unique TCRbeta CDR3 rearrangement. For each sample, productive Simpson clonality was calculated as the square root of Simpson's diversity index over productive rearrangements. This immuneACCESS table, as held by TCRdb, lists in-frame sequences with V and J called but not all clones. Of the missing ones, under half trace to an unresolved V gene in checked studies; the others have no known cause. V and J calls and clone size come straight from that table; D and trimming were deduced from the DNA. The sample table contains under 65,000 clones; only one count was recorded for about 72% of them. The ten largest clones represent approximately 5% of the sample.

The V and J segments used are TRBV27 and TRBJ2-1; 13 central nucleotides agree with TRBD2. The receptor's source is a woman aged 45-65 years with acute COVID-19. Sequencing was done on a sample of PBMCs or T cells enriched from blood (not recorded which). The CDR3 region: CATQLAGGNEQFF. The DNA sequence is as follows: TGTGCCACCCAACTAGCGGGGGGGAATGAGCAGTTCTTC.